This T cell receptor beta chain was identified in a study of molecular identifiers for immune sequencing clone quantification. TCRdb reanalysed the PCR reads using MiXCR and keeps one entry per CDR3 protein. Found here are 460,000 or so distinct CDR3 sequences, less than 30% of them singletons; the top ten hold around 0.78%. The CDR3 has 12 residues. CDR1 and CDR2 from the germline V gene are LNHDA and SQIVND (reference sequence). Study-wide points: In a background of around 1 million naive cells, spiked Jurkat TCR RNA from one cell was reportedly detectable. Clones with over 20 RNA copies captured over 98% of effector molecules but under 1% of naive ones.

Details on this clonotype: As yet, its antigen is unknown. One end of the junction fails to match germline, which may point to a read error.

Every naive CD8 library was made from between about 18,000 and 1,100,000 sorted cells with 10%, 30% or 50% RNA. Sequences were obtained from naive CD8+ T cells from blood, with Jurkat cell RNA spiked in. This sample's subset: FACS-sorted CD8+CD4-CCR7+CD45RA+ naive T cells. The chain has TRBV19 and TRBJ1-2; D remains unclear. The TCR originated in a human donor in good health. Some libraries in this study had Jurkat cell RNA spiked in. This chain's CDR3 is CACSYANYGYTF. The CDR3 DNA reads as TGTGCCTGTAGTTACGCTAACTATGGCTACACCTTC.